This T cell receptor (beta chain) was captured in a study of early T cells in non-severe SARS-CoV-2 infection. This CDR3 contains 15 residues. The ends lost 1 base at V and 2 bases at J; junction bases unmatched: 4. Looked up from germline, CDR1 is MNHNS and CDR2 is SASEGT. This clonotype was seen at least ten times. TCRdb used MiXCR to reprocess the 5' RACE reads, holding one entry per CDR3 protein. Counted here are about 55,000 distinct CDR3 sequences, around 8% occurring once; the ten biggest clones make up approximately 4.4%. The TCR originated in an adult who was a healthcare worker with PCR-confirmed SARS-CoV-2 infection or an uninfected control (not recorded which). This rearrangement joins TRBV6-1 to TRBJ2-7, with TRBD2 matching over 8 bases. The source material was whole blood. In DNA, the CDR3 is TGTGCCAGCAGTGAAGGGCGGGGGGTCCCCTACGAGCAGTACTTC. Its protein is CASSEGRGVPYEQYF.